Below, 17 T cell receptor beta chains from the same sample are listed, as sequenced in a study of blood T cell repertoires in COVID-19. The assay was immunoSEQ multiplex PCR, and TCRdb's table has in-frame clones only and misses some. In the table there are 150,000 to 200,000 clones, 89% of which are singletons. The specimen sequenced was peripheral blood. All receptors come from a man in his forties with acute or convalescent COVID-19.

The V call is TRBV11-2, the J call TRBJ1-1; D is possibly TRBD1 (6 bases). The V and J ends lost 5 bases and 1 base respectively, with 17 bases between them. The CDR3 has 16 residues. Germline CDR1 reads SGHAT; CDR2 reads FQNNGV. Here the CDR3 DNA reads TGTGCCAGCAGCCTTAATCCGGCGGGGGCGAACACTGAAGCTTTCTTT. It yields the protein CASSLNPAGANTEAFF.

This clone showed up just once. The V gene is TRBV7-9, the J gene TRBJ1-1, with 8 bases matching TRBD1. Germline V gives CDR1 SEHNR, CDR2 FQNEAQ (reference sequence). V gave up 0 bases and J gave up 5 bases; unmatched junction bases: 5. The CDR3 spans 15 residues. The CDR3 DNA is TGTGCCAGCAGCTTAGCTCAGGGGGCGCGGACTGAAGCTTTCTTT. It is translated as CASSLAQGARTEAFF.

The chain joins TRBV4-2 to TRBJ2-3, with D maybe TRBD1 (6 bases). This CDR3 spans 15 amino acids. Deletions cut 1 base from V and 1 base from J, with 9 bases between. Per the germline V gene, CDR1 is LGHNA and CDR2 is YNFKEQ. The CDR3 DNA follows: TGTGCCAGCAGCCAAGCAGGGGATGGCACAGATACGCAGTATTTT. The encoded protein is CASSQAGDGTDTQYF.

The chain recombines TRBV9 with TRBJ2-3, with D perhaps matching TRBD1 (6 bases). CDR3 length: 16 amino acids. V lost 3 bases, J lost 0 bases, and 14 bases lay in between. CDR1 SGDLS and CDR2 YYNGEE come from the germline V gene. The CDR3 sequence is CASSGGQGSSTDTQYF. The CDR3 bases are TGTGCCAGCAGCGGGGGGCAGGGTTCTAGCACAGATACGCAGTATTTT.

The chain uses TRBV4-1 and TRBJ1-3; D is undetermined. The CDR3 contains 16 residues. Per the germline V gene, CDR1 is MGHRA and CDR2 is YSYEKL. Between the trimmed V and J ends, which lost 2 bases and 0 bases, there was a span of 11 bases. The CDR3 loop reads CASSQNLGSSGNTIYF. The CDR3 DNA follows: TGCGCCAGCAGCCAAAACTTGGGGAGCTCTGGAAACACCATATATTTT.

The CDR3 nucleotides are TGTGCCAGCAGCCCTCGACAGGGGCTGAGCACCGGGGAGCTGTTTTTT. Its protein is CASSPRQGLSTGELFF. The rearrangement uses TRBV9 and TRBJ2-2; 8 nucleotides line up with TRBD1. Trimming at V came to 4 bases and at J to 4 bases, leaving 9 bases not matched to a gene. The CDR3 loop spans 16 amino acids. Germline V lookup: CDR1 SGDLS, CDR2 YYNGEE.

The genes are TRBV7-3 and TRBJ2-7; D is ambiguous. V lost 1 base to trimming and J lost 5 bases, with 15 bases between them. CDR3 length: 15 residues. Germline CDR1 and CDR2: SGHTA and FQGTGA. CDR3 loop: CASSLRPGGFDEQYF. DNA of the CDR3: TGTGCCAGCAGCTTAAGACCGGGTGGATTTGACGAGCAGTACTTC.

V usage is TRBV7-9 and J usage is TRBJ1-6, with 8 bases that match TRBD1. Germline trimming cut 5 bases from V and 10 bases from J; bases unmatched to any gene: 7. Germline V gives CDR1 SEHNR, CDR2 FQNEAQ (reference sequence). The CDR3 is made up of 14 amino acids. CDR3: CASSPPGQESPLHF. CDR3 coding DNA: TGTGCCAGCAGCCCTCCGGGACAGGAGTCACCCCTCCACTTT.

This chain connects TRBV5-5 to TRBJ2-7; tentatively, D is TRBD2 (6 bases). Trimming shortened V by 3 bases and J by 6 bases, and 19 bases separated the two germline ends. The germline V gene has CDR1 SGHKS and CDR2 YYEKEE (reference sequence). The CDR3 length is 15 residues. In DNA, the CDR3 is TGTGCCAGCAGCTGGGACGCGGGGTCAGGGCTCGAGCAGTACTTC. Translating it yields CASSWDAGSGLEQYF.

J is TRBJ2-3 and V is TRBV10-2; 9 bases line up with TRBD2. CDR1 is WSHSY, CDR2 SAAADI, per germline. The CDR3 is made up of 16 amino acids. J gave up 5 bases and V 2 bases, and 8 bases lay outside the gene matches. The CDR3 DNA follows: TGCGCCAGCAGTGAGGTGGCGGGGGGGCCGGTAGATACGCAGTATTTT. It is translated as CASSEVAGGPVDTQYF.

The J gene is TRBJ2-5, the V gene TRBV7-6, with 10 bases aligning to TRBD2. Unmatched junction bases numbered 1, after V lost 1 base and J lost 2 bases. This CDR3 comprises 15 residues. Germline CDR1 and CDR2: SGHVS and FNYEAQ. The CDR3 coding sequence is TGTGCCAGCAGCTTAGAACTAGCGGGGCAAGAGACCCAGTACTTC. Amino acid sequence: CASSLELAGQETQYF.

The chain couples TRBV6-2 or TRBV6-3 to TRBJ1-2, with 8 bases matching TRBD1. J was trimmed by 3 bases and V by 5 bases; bases with no gene match: 8. CDR3 size: 15 residues. Germline V gene sequence: CDR1 MNHEY, CDR2 SVGEGT. As DNA, the CDR3 is TGTGCCAGCAGTGCTCCAGGGGGCGCCTACTATGGCTACACCTTC. It specifies CASSAPGGAYYGYTF.

The V call is TRBV5-1, the J call TRBJ2-7, with D perhaps TRBD1 (5 bases). Germline V lookup: CDR1 SGHRS, CDR2 YFSETQ. Trimming removed 0 bases from V and 6 bases from J, with 10 bases in between. CDR3 length: 13 amino acids. CDR3 protein: CASSLVTGAEQYF. In DNA form, the CDR3 reads TGCGCCAGCAGCTTGGTCACAGGTGCCGAGCAGTACTTC.

V is TRBV5-5 and J is TRBJ1-1; D is uncertain. The CDR3 totals 14 residues. Trimming removed 4 bases at V and 1 base at J, with 11 bases between. CDR1 and CDR2 from the germline V gene are SGHKS and YYEKEE (reference sequence). The CDR3, as DNA: TGTGCCAGCAGCCTACTCGAGGGGAACACTGAAGCTTTCTTT. Its translation: CASSLLEGNTEAFF.

The rearrangement joins TRBV6-5 to TRBJ2-1; 13 bases map to TRBD2. Looked up from germline, CDR1 is MNHEY and CDR2 is SVGAGI. V was clipped by 8 bases and J by 6 bases; unmatched bases: 4. CDR3 length: 14 residues. CDR3 region: CASGLAGVVNEQFF. CDR3 nucleotide sequence: TGTGCCAGCGGACTAGCGGGGGTAGTCAATGAGCAGTTCTTC.

The chain carries TRBV4-3 and TRBJ2-3; perhaps TRBD2 as D (5 bases). CDR1 is LGHNA and CDR2 is YSLEER in the germline V gene. The CDR3 has 15 residues. Deletions cut 1 base from V and 6 bases from J, with 14 bases between. In DNA, the CDR3 is TGCGCCAGCAGCCAAGTTTATCCAGCGGCCGATACGCAGTATTTT. It specifies CASSQVYPAADTQYF.

This clone was recorded only once. The chain employs TRBV5-4 and TRBJ2-3; D unclear. Germline CDR1 and CDR2: SGHNT and YYREEE (reference sequence). The CDR3 has 17 amino acids. The V end was cut by 4 bases, the J end by 0 bases, with 18 bases between. The CDR3 region is CASSVGQTRPSTDTQYF. In DNA, the CDR3 is TGTGCCAGCAGCGTAGGTCAGACTCGACCTAGCACAGATACGCAGTATTTT.